This TCR beta chain was obtained from a study of blood T cells in healthy people across ages. Next came a second PCR, run for about 6 to 12 cycles, which used a sample-barcoded 5' primer along with a J-beta primer mix. TCRdb ran MiXCR on the 5' RACE reads and lists one entry per CDR3 protein. The data hold more than 1,400,000 distinct CDR3 sequences, with around 39% observed a single time. No fewer than 6 million PBMCs went into each sample. Study outcomes and limitations: TCR beta diversity tracked closely with naive T cell percentage. The study regarded diversity estimates from one million T cells as underestimates. Diversity of TCR beta per million T cells declined in a roughly linear way with age.

The ends lost 2 bases at V and 4 bases at J; junction bases unmatched: 12. This CDR3 region has 16 residues. The germline V gene has CDR1 DFQATT and CDR2 SNEGSKA (reference sequence). A remark on this clonotype: Its antigen is not known.

The sample comprised blood. This chain connects TRBV20-1 to TRBJ2-5; 8 bases match TRBD2. The receptor comes from a woman in her late teens or twenties in good health. The CDR3 nucleotides read TGCAGTGCTAGACCGACCCTACTAGCGGCGGGAGAGACCCAGTACTTC. Translation gives CSARPTLLAAGETQYF.